These 25 T cell receptor beta chains were all obtained from the same sample, sequenced in a study of cytomegalovirus exposure and HLA in healthy donors. The PCR used 60 Vbeta and 13 Jbeta primers. The assay was immunoSEQ multiplex PCR, and TCRdb's table has in-frame clones only and misses some. The sample includes some 100,000 clones, approximately 75% of them seen just once. Source material: PBMCs. These receptors all come from a woman aged 40 to 50 in good health and CMV-seronegative.

The genes are TRBV9 and TRBJ1-1; a possible D gene is TRBD1 (6 bases). In germline, CDR1 is SGDLS, CDR2 YYNGEE. Trimming removed 0 bases at V and 10 bases at J, with 13 bases between. This CDR3 has 13 residues. This CDR3 is CASSVESGGLAFF. The CDR3 nucleotides read TGTGCCAGCAGCGTAGAATCGGGGGGGCTAGCTTTCTTT.

This clone came up a few times. The V gene is TRBV7-2, the J gene TRBJ2-7; 9 nucleotides match TRBD1. The CDR3 sequence is 16 residues long. Germline CDR1 SGHTA, CDR2 FQGNSA. The V and J ends lost 3 bases and 4 bases, in that order; junction bases with no gene match: 10. The CDR3 nucleotides are TGTGCCAGCAGCTTTAACCCGGGACAGGGTTGGTACGAGCAGTACTTC. Translating gives CASSFNPGQGWYEQYF. Looking up the rest from reference TRBV7-2 and TRBJ2-7 gives the full variable domain: GAGVSQSPSNKVTEKGKDVELRCDPISGHTALYWYRQSLGQGLEFLIYFQGNSAPDKSGLPSDRFSAERTGGSVSTLTIQRTQQEDSAVYLCASSFNPGQGWYEQYFGPGTRLTVT.

This clone was seen a few times. The CDR3 DNA is TGTGCCAGCAGCTTACGTGCCGGGACTAGCGGTTTCTTC. Its protein is CASSLRAGTSGFF. This chain uses TRBV13 with TRBJ2-1, with TRBD2 identical over 11 bases. In germline, CDR1 is PRHDT, CDR2 FYEKMQ (reference sequence). J was trimmed by 16 bases and V by 2 bases; bases with no gene match: 7. The CDR3 runs to 13 residues. The variable domain in full, completed from reference TRBV13 and TRBJ2-1, reads AAGVIQSPRHLIKEKRETATLKCYPIPRHDTVYWYQQGPGQDPQFLISFYEKMQSDKGSIPDRFSAQQFSDYHSELNMSSLELGDSALYFCASSLRAGTSGFFGPGTRLTVL.

The V and J genes are TRBV5-4 and TRBJ2-5, with D perhaps matching TRBD1 (6 bases). The J call may be wrong; the DNA end is better matched by TRBJ2-7. Germline V lookup: CDR1 SGHNT, CDR2 YYREEE (reference sequence). This CDR3 comprises 14 residues. This chain's CDR3 is CASSLGQETYEQYF. CDR3 nucleotides: TGTGCCAGCAGCTTGGGACAGGAAACCTACGAGCAGTACTTC.

This clone came up a few times. The rearrangement joins TRBV5-1 to TRBJ2-2; possible D gene TRBD1, 5 bases. This CDR3 comprises 15 residues. V was clipped by 4 bases and J by 0 bases, with 10 bases between them. CDR1 and CDR2 from the germline V gene are SGHRS and YFSETQ. CDR3 in amino acids: CASSPTTANTGELFF. CDR3 sequence (DNA): TGCGCCAGCAGCCCCACGACAGCGAACACCGGGGAGCTGTTTTTT. Full variable domain (outside the CDR3, taken from reference TRBV5-1 and TRBJ2-2): KAGVTQTPRYLIKTRGQQVTLSCSPISGHRSVSWYQQTPGQGLQFLFEYFSETQRNKGNFPGRFSGRQFSNSRSEMNVSTLELGDSALYLCASSPTTANTGELFFGEGSRLTVL.

V gene TRBV19 combines with J gene TRBJ2-7; TRBD2 agrees at 7 bases. The CDR3 runs to 15 residues. Germline CDR1 LNHDA, CDR2 SQIVND (reference sequence). With V trimmed by 1 base and J by 1 base, 4 bases remained unmatched. The CDR3 is CASSIANSGSYEQYF. The CDR3 nucleotides read TGTGCCAGTAGTATAGCGAATAGCGGGTCCTACGAGCAGTACTTC.

The chain employs TRBV11-3 and TRBJ2-7; perhaps TRBD2 as D (5 bases). This CDR3 contains 13 residues. V shed 5 bases and J shed 3 bases, with 11 bases lying between them. Germline V CDR1 and CDR2: SGHNT, YENEEA. CDR3 in DNA: TGTGCCAGCAGCCTTGCAGAGGGCTACGAGCAGTACTTC. Translation: CASSLAEGYEQYF.

There are a few counts of this clone. The chain carries TRBV10-2 and TRBJ2-3, with 9 bases identical to TRBD2. V gave up 1 base and J gave up 0 bases; unmatched junction bases: 8. The germline V gene has CDR1 WSHSY and CDR2 SAAADI. The CDR3 spans 18 residues. CDR3 region: CASSEFAGGRSSTDTQYF. CDR3 bases: TGCGCCAGCAGTGAGTTTGCGGGGGGGAGGTCTAGCACAGATACGCAGTATTTT.

The CDR3 loop is CASSAGGISNQPQHF. The CDR3 DNA reads as TGTGCCAGCAGTGCAGGGGGGATAAGCAATCAGCCCCAGCATTTT. J is TRBJ1-5 and V is TRBV6-5, with 7 bases identical to TRBD1. CDR3 size: 15 residues. Germline V gene data show CDR1 as MNHEY and CDR2 as SVGAGI. The trim removed 5 bases at V and 1 base at J, leaving 5 bases unmatched.

The chain joins TRBV7-6 to TRBJ2-7; TRBD1 might be the D (6 bases). Germline V lookup: CDR1 SGHVS, CDR2 FNYEAQ. V dropped 3 bases and J dropped 4 bases, with 16 bases sitting between them. The CDR3 length is 15 residues. The CDR3 DNA sequence: TGTGCCAGCAGCTTGACAGGATCCGGCGTTTACGAGCAGTACTTC. Amino acid sequence: CASSLTGSGVYEQYF.

The chain combines TRBV7-9 with TRBJ2-5; 9 nucleotides align to TRBD1. CDR1 SEHNR and CDR2 FQNEAQ come from the germline V gene (reference sequence). This CDR3 has 14 amino acids. Germline trimming cut 4 bases from V and 3 bases from J; bases unmatched to any gene: 3. CDR3 amino acids: CASSSTGGKETQYF. CDR3 coding DNA: TGTGCCAGCAGCTCGACAGGGGGGAAAGAGACCCAGTACTTC.

J is TRBJ2-5 and V is TRBV15, with D maybe TRBD1 (6 bases). In germline, CDR1 is LNHNV, CDR2 YYDKDF (reference sequence). Trimming shortened V by 5 bases and J by 5 bases, and 9 bases separated the two germline ends. The CDR3 has 12 amino acids. The CDR3 DNA sequence: TGTGCCACCAGCCAGGGACATGAGACCCAGTACTTC. This gives the protein CATSQGHETQYF.

The chain carries TRBV10-3 and TRBJ2-1; TRBD2 might be the D (5 bases). V dropped 1 base and J dropped 8 bases, with 9 bases sitting between them. Germline V CDR1 and CDR2: ENHRY, SYGVKD. The CDR3 is 13 amino acids. The CDR3 reads CAISELTADEQFF. CDR3 sequence (DNA): TGTGCCATCAGTGAGTTAACAGCGGATGAGCAGTTCTTC.

This clone has a handful of counts. The CDR3 nucleotides are TGCGCCAGCAGCTTGGACCACTCCAGCGGGGCCTACAATGAGCAGTTCTTC. This gives the protein CASSLDHSSGAYNEQFF. This chain uses TRBV5-1 with TRBJ2-1, with 7 bases fitting TRBD2. Germline V gives CDR1 SGHRS, CDR2 YFSETQ. V gave up 0 bases and J gave up 2 bases; unmatched junction bases: 8. This CDR3 is built from 17 residues.

The chain links TRBV15 to TRBJ1-5; a possible D gene is TRBD1 (6 bases). Trimming left V 4 bases short and J 5 bases short, with 15 bases between. Germline V CDR1 and CDR2: LNHNV, YYDKDF (reference sequence). The CDR3 runs 15 residues. CDR3 protein: CATSNLWTVDQPQHF. The CDR3 DNA sequence: TGTGCCACCAGCAATCTATGGACAGTAGATCAGCCCCAGCATTTT.

V is TRBV6-5 and J is TRBJ1-5; tentative D call: TRBD1 (6 bases). Between the trimmed V and J ends, which lost 6 bases and 4 bases, there was a span of 10 bases. The germline CDR1 and CDR2 sequences are MNHEY and SVGAGI. The CDR3 consists of 13 residues. The CDR3 sequence is CASSGQQNQPQHF. The DNA of the CDR3 is TGTGCCAGCAGCGGACAGCAAAATCAGCCCCAGCATTTT.

The count of this clone is one. The chain carries TRBV2 and TRBJ1-2; the D is unclear. The CDR3 length is 14 residues. From germline, CDR1 is SNHLY and CDR2 FYNNEI. The V end was cut by 0 bases, the J end by 4 bases, with 9 bases between. The CDR3 reads CASSEAVGSYGYTF. The CDR3 DNA reads TGTGCCAGCAGTGAAGCAGTGGGCAGCTATGGCTACACCTTC.

This rearrangement joins TRBV10-3 to TRBJ1-1; 8 bases map to TRBD1. The CDR3 sequence is 15 residues long. The V gene's germline CDR1 is ENHRY and CDR2 SYGVKD. V lost 3 bases, J lost 2 bases, and 5 bases stayed unmatched. The CDR3 region is CAISDLTGDNTEAFF. CDR3 nucleotides: TGTGCCATCAGTGACCTGACAGGGGATAACACTGAAGCTTTCTTT.

CDR3 sequence: CASAAGGSYEQYF. The DNA of the CDR3 is TGTGCCAGCGCGGCCGGGGGGTCCTACGAGCAGTACTTC. The V and J genes are TRBV27 and TRBJ2-7, with 7 bases fitting TRBD2. The CDR3 consists of 13 residues. V gave up 8 bases and J gave up 1 base; unmatched junction bases: 5. In germline, CDR1 is MNHEY, CDR2 SMNVEV (reference sequence).

The chain has TRBV6-1 and TRBJ1-1, with a weak D call TRBD1 (5 bases). The CDR3 loop spans 14 amino acids. The V end was cut by 2 bases, the J end by 4 bases, with 11 bases between. Germline V lookup: CDR1 MNHNS, CDR2 SASEGT. CDR3 nucleotide sequence: TGTGCCAGCAGTGAACAGGGTCTGGGCACTGAAGCTTTCTTT. As protein: CASSEQGLGTEAFF.

The chain is built from TRBV7-9 and TRBJ1-1, with D tentatively TRBD1 (5 bases). The CDR3 is made up of 15 amino acids. The germline CDR1 and CDR2 sequences are SEHNR and FQNEAQ (reference sequence). The ends were cut back, 3 bases at V and 0 bases at J, with 11 bases in the middle. CDR3 sequence: CASSLYGGMNTEAFF. The CDR3 DNA reads TGTGCCAGCAGCTTGTACGGGGGAATGAACACTGAAGCTTTCTTT.

This clone was counted once. The chain is built from TRBV19 and TRBJ2-3, with TRBD2 as a possible D gene (5 bases). Trimming shortened V by 6 bases and J by 0 bases, and 13 bases separated the two germline ends. From germline, CDR1 is LNHDA and CDR2 SQIVND (reference sequence). The CDR3 loop spans 15 amino acids. As DNA, the CDR3 is TGTGCCAGTAGGGGGAGCGGTACTAGCACAGATACGCAGTATTTT. This sequence encodes CASRGSGTSTDTQYF. Filled out from reference TRBV19 and TRBJ2-3, the complete variable domain reads DGGITQSPKYLFRKEGQNVTLSCEQNLNHDAMYWYRQDPGQGLRLIYYSQIVNDFQKGDIAEGYSVSREKKESFPLTVTSAQKNPTAFYLCASRGSGTSTDTQYFGPGTRLTVL.

This clone was found once. V is TRBV18 and J is TRBJ2-2, with 7 positions matching TRBD1. The length of the CDR3 is 18 residues. From germline, CDR1 is KGHSH and CDR2 LQKENI. The trim removed 2 bases at V and 5 bases at J, leaving 14 bases unmatched. CDR3 in amino acids: CASSPSTGLASGTGELFF. As DNA, the CDR3 is TGTGCCAGCTCACCATCGACAGGGTTAGCCTCCGGAACCGGGGAGCTGTTTTTT.

This rearrangement joins TRBV12-2 to TRBJ2-5; the tabulated D call, TRBD1, remains unverified against the DNA. TRBV12-2 is a pseudogene segment. The CDR3 sequence is 14 residues long. CDR3 region: CASRSRQGQETQYF. CDR3 bases: TGTGCAAGTCGCTCTAGACAGGGGCAAGAGACCCAGTACTTC.

A word on this clone: Other DNA sequences in the same sample also yield this CDR3. This chain joins TRBV13 and TRBJ1-2, with 7 bases aligning to TRBD1. Germline V gene data show CDR1 as PRHDT and CDR2 as FYEKMQ (reference sequence). The CDR3 has 14 amino acids. The V gene end was trimmed by 5 bases and the J gene end by 3 bases; junction bases not matched to a gene: 6. The CDR3 bases are TGTGCCAGCAGCCCACAGGGGCTGGACTATGGCTACACCTTC. Protein product: CASSPQGLDYGYTF.